The 22 T cell receptor beta chains presented below share a single source sample, sequenced in a study of CD8 T cells in ankylosing spondylitis (dated by TCRdb to 2016 to 2017). Library creation used 5' RACE. Sequencing relied on an Illumina HiSeq 2500. TCRdb reprocessed the public reads (quality trimming at Q25 with fastp, clone calling with MiXCR) and kept in-frame beta chains. Every CDR3 protein is listed once, alongside the most common genes and DNA of its rows. Across this sample there are under 150,000 distinct CDR3 sequences, with roughly 8% seen only once. The ten largest clones take up 7.3% of the sample. Sequencing was carried out using synovial fluid, either unsorted or a sorted T cell fraction (not recorded which). The receptor set was obtained from a male donor with ankylosing spondylitis.

This chain joins TRBV4-2 and TRBJ1-5, with TRBD1 as a possible D gene (5 bases). The CDR3 is 15 amino acids. The germline V and J ends were trimmed by 1 base and 7 bases, with 14 bases remaining between them. In germline, CDR1 is LGHNA, CDR2 YNFKEQ. Written as DNA, the CDR3 is TGTGCCAGCAGCCAAGCGCCAGGGAGGGAGCAGCCCCAGCATTTT. Translation gives CASSQAPGREQPQHF.

In its sample, this clonotype was seen many times. V is TRBV5-1 and J is TRBJ2-2; TRBD1 aligns across 7 bases. The length of the CDR3 is 15 residues. Germline values: CDR1 SGHRS, CDR2 YFSETQ. Germline trimming cut 2 bases from V and 3 bases from J; bases unmatched to any gene: 4. The CDR3 reads CASSFGDRDTGELFF. The CDR3 bases are TGCGCCAGCAGCTTTGGCGACAGGGACACCGGGGAGCTGTTTTTT.

With regard to this clonotype: Given a much more abundant clone one base away, this may be a read error. The CDR3 does not end in the conserved phenylalanine or tryptophan, so this is likely a read error. This chain links TRBV14 with TRBJ2-7; D is unresolved. Trimming removed 0 bases at V and 3 bases at J, with 6 bases between. The CDR3 has 13 amino acids. Germline CDR1 is SGHDN and CDR2 is FVKESK. CDR3 protein: CASSQDTSYEQYL. The DNA of the CDR3 is TGTGCCAGCAGCCAAGATACGAGCTACGAGCAGTACCTC.

In its sample, this clonotype was seen a few times. This chain uses TRBV4-3 with TRBJ2-5, with unresolved D. This CDR3 is built from 15 residues. Germline lookup yields CDR1 LGHNA and CDR2 YSLEER. Deletions cut 3 bases from V and 0 bases from J, with 11 bases between. The CDR3 is CASSQSIGYQETQYF. CDR3 DNA sequence: TGCGCCAGCAGCCAGTCTATAGGGTACCAAGAGACCCAGTACTTC.

This clonotype was seen more than once but under ten times. The CDR3 sequence is CASINRARLAGGRGEQFF. The CDR3 region has the DNA TGTGCCAGCATCAACAGGGCACGACTAGCGGGAGGAAGGGGTGAGCAGTTCTTC. The chain employs TRBV6-1 and TRBJ2-1, with TRBD2 matching 13 bases. In germline, CDR1 is MNHNS, CDR2 SASEGT. With V trimmed by 7 bases and J by 9 bases, 18 bases remained unmatched. CDR3 length equals 18 residues.

The chain is built from TRBV11-2 and TRBJ1-2; 7 bases map to TRBD1. Germline CDR1 reads SGHAT; CDR2 reads FQNNGV. With 3 bases clipped from V and 4 bases from J, the junction kept 8 bases outside the gene matches. The CDR3 loop spans 15 amino acids. The CDR3 coding sequence is TGTGCCAGCAGCTTCTCCCGGGACAGCTCCTATGGCTACACCTTC. Protein: CASSFSRDSSYGYTF. Full variable domain (missing parts from reference TRBV11-2 and TRBJ1-2): EAGVAQSPRYKIIEKRQSVAFWCNPISGHATLYWYQQILGQGPKLLIQFQNNGVVDDSQLPKDRFSAERLKGVDSTLKIQPAKLEDSAVYLCASSFSRDSSYGYTFGSGTRLTVV.

This chain uses TRBV29-1 with TRBJ2-7, with TRBD1 matching over 7 bases. Germline loops: CDR1 SQVTM, CDR2 ANQGSEA. There are 11 residues in the CDR3. V lost 6 bases to trimming and J lost 3 bases; unmatched junction nucleotides: 2. This chain's CDR3 is CSVDRDYEQYF. In DNA form, the CDR3 reads TGCAGCGTCGACAGGGACTACGAGCAGTACTTC.

This clonotype was seen a handful of times. The rearrangement uses TRBV20-1 and TRBJ2-7, with 7 nucleotides matching TRBD2. The CDR3 contains 15 residues. Germline CDR1 is DFQATT and CDR2 is SNEGSKA (reference sequence). J gave up 2 bases and V 0 bases, and 7 bases lay outside the gene matches. The CDR3 DNA reads TGCAGTGCTAGAGACCCAGCGGGACTTCCCTACGAGCAGTACTTC. It yields the protein CSARDPAGLPYEQYF.

This clonotype was counted many times. The J gene is TRBJ2-1, the V gene TRBV3-1; 10 nucleotides match TRBD2. The V gene end was trimmed by 1 base and the J gene end by 8 bases; junction bases not matched to a gene: 8. The V gene's germline CDR1 is LGHDT and CDR2 YNNKEL (reference sequence). The CDR3 sequence is 16 residues long. Here the CDR3 DNA reads TGTGCCAGCAGCCAAGGGAGGGGAACTAGCGGGGATGAGCAGTTCTTC. Amino acids: CASSQGRGTSGDEQFF.

This clonotype has at least ten counts. The chain carries TRBV29-1 and TRBJ2-3; tentatively, D is TRBD1 or TRBD2 (5 bases each). The CDR3 totals 14 residues. The ends were cut back, 8 bases at V and 2 bases at J, with 17 bases in the middle. Looked up from germline, CDR1 is SQVTM and CDR2 is ANQGSEA. The CDR3 nucleotides are TGCAGCTCAACCCGGGACGGCGACACAGATACGCAGTATTTT. Protein sequence: CSSTRDGDTDTQYF.

This clonotype was seen repeatedly, ten times or more. The chain employs TRBV20-1 and TRBJ1-6; D unresolved. Deletions cut 1 base from V and 4 bases from J, with 8 bases between. Germline lookup yields CDR1 DFQATT and CDR2 SNEGSKA (reference sequence). The CDR3 has 14 amino acids. The CDR3 region is CSARVEGYNSPLHF. The CDR3 region has the DNA TGCAGTGCTAGAGTAGAAGGGTATAATTCACCCCTCCACTTT.

V is TRBV28 and J is TRBJ2-7, with D tentatively TRBD1 (5 bases). Germline-derived CDR1 and CDR2 are MDHEN and SYDVKM. V lost 0 bases and J 7 bases, leaving 13 bases between the germline ends. This CDR3 has 14 residues. CDR3 in DNA: TGTGCCAGCAGTTTATGGGGCCCTCACAGGGAGCAGTACTTC. Amino acids: CASSLWGPHREQYF. The full variable domain, in which reference TRBV28 and TRBJ2-7 provide the parts outside the CDR3, is DVKVTQSSRYLVKRTGEKVFLECVQDMDHENMFWYRQDPGLGLRLIYFSYDVKMKEKGDIPEGYSVSREKKERFSLILESASTNQTSMYLCASSLWGPHREQYFGPGTRLTVT.

This chain links TRBV29-1 with TRBJ2-1; D not certain. CDR3 length: 15 amino acids. Between the trimmed V and J ends, which lost 3 bases and 2 bases, there was a span of 14 bases. Germline-derived CDR1 and CDR2 are SQVTM and ANQGSEA. This CDR3 is CSVERNHLTYNEQFF. The DNA of the CDR3 is TGCAGCGTTGAGCGGAACCACCTAACCTACAATGAGCAGTTCTTC.

The J gene is TRBJ1-2, the V gene TRBV4-3; D is perhaps TRBD1 (5 bases). V lost 5 bases and J 11 bases, leaving 15 bases between the germline ends. The germline CDR1 and CDR2 sequences are LGHNA and YSLEER. The CDR3 extends over 12 amino acids. CDR3 loop: CASSFRDGPYTF. CDR3 in DNA: TGCGCCAGCAGCTTTCGGGACGGGCCTTACACCTTC.

The V and J genes are TRBV20-1 and TRBJ1-6, with D unclear. The V end lost 0 bases, the J end lost 0 bases, and 15 bases lay between the germline ends. This CDR3 has 18 amino acids. Per the germline V gene, CDR1 is DFQATT and CDR2 is SNEGSKA (reference sequence). CDR3 sequence (DNA): TGCAGTGCTAGAGATGCCGTTCACGGGAGCTCCTATAATTCACCCCTCCACTTT. Translated, it gives CSARDAVHGSSYNSPLHF.

This clonotype was recorded at least ten times. The chain employs TRBV20-1 and TRBJ2-7, with 13 bases that match TRBD2. Germline loops: CDR1 DFQATT, CDR2 SNEGSKA (reference sequence). The CDR3 sequence is 18 residues long. Unmatched junction bases numbered 14, after V lost 2 bases and J lost 4 bases. The CDR3 DNA is TGCAGTGCTAGATACCCCTCCCCACTAGCGGGGGGGCTGTACGAGCAGTACTTC. It codes for CSARYPSPLAGGLYEQYF.

This clonotype was observed at least ten times. A junction boundary mismatches the germline segment, possibly from a read error. In DNA, the CDR3 is TGCAGTGTTAGAGGGGCAGGGGGGGGTCAGCCCCAGCATTTT. It translates to CSVRGAGGGQPQHF. The J gene is TRBJ1-5, the V gene TRBV20-1, with 7 bases matching TRBD1. There are 14 residues in the CDR3. In germline, CDR1 is DFQATT, CDR2 SNEGSKA (reference sequence).

The V call is TRBV7-4, the J call TRBJ2-7, with 7 bases lining up with TRBD2. Germline V CDR1 and CDR2: SGHVT, SQSDAQ. The CDR3 spans 15 residues. The junction had 10 bases not matched to a gene; V was cut back by 5 bases and J by 3 bases. CDR3 in DNA: TGTGCCAGCAGCCCACTAGCGTCGACTCACTACGAGCAGTACTTC. This sequence encodes CASSPLASTHYEQYF. Using reference TRBV7-4 and TRBJ2-7 for the parts outside the CDR3, the full variable domain is GAGVSQSPRYKVAKRGRDVALRCDSISGHVTLYWYRQTLGQGSEVLTYSQSDAQRDKSGRPSGRFSAERPERSVSTLKIQRTEQGDSAVYLCASSPLASTHYEQYFGPGTRLTVT.

The CDR3 is CASGSQRLAVLGEQFF. The DNA for the CDR3 is TGTGCCAGCGGTTCCCAACGGCTAGCGGTGCTCGGTGAGCAGTTCTTC. V is TRBV6-5 and J is TRBJ2-1; 7 nucleotides agree with TRBD2. After removal of 8 bases from V and 9 bases from J, the junction contained 19 bases not matched to a gene. There are 16 residues in the CDR3. CDR1 is MNHEY and CDR2 is SVGAGI in the germline V gene.

Of note for this clonotype: At one boundary the junction diverges from the germline segment, which might be a read error. The gene calls are TRBV20-1 and TRBJ2-2; TRBD2 is a possible D gene (6 bases). CDR1 DFQATT and CDR2 SNEGSKA come from the germline V gene (reference sequence). CDR3 length: 14 residues. This CDR3 reads CSAMGPPNTGGLFF. As DNA, the CDR3 is TGCAGTGCTATGGGTCCTCCGAACACCGGGGGGCTGTTTTTT.

In its sample, this clonotype was seen many times. The rearrangement joins TRBV12-3 or TRBV12-4 to TRBJ2-3; 9 positions match TRBD1. There are 16 residues in the CDR3. V shed 2 bases, J shed 4 bases, and the junction held 7 bases outside the gene matches. The CDR3 region is CASSLRQGGMADTQYF. The DNA of the CDR3 is TGTGCCAGCAGTTTAAGACAGGGGGGTATGGCAGATACGCAGTATTTT.

This clonotype was picked up many times. The chain uses TRBV21-1 and TRBJ1-2; the table calls TRBD1, which could not be checked here. TRBV21-1 is tagged as a pseudogene. There are 11 residues in the CDR3. CDR3 residues: CASSPPGGYTF. DNA for the CDR3: TGTGCCAGCAGCCCGCCGGGTGGCTACACCTTC.